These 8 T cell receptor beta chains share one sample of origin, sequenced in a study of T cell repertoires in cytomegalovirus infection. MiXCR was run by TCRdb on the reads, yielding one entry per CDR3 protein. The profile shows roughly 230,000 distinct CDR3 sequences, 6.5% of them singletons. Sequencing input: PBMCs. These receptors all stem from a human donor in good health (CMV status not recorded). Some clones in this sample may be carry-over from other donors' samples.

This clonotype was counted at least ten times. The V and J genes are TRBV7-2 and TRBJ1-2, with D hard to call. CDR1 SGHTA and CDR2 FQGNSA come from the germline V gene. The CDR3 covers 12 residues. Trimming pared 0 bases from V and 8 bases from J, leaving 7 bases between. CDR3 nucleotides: TGTGCCAGCAGCTTAGCTCGGCGGGGCTACACCTTC. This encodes CASSLARRGYTF.

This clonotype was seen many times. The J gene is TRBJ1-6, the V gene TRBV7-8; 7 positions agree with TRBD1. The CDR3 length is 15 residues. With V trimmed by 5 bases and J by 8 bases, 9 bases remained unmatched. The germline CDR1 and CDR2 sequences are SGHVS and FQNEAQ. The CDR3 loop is CASSAKTTGDSPLHF. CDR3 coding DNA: TGTGCCAGCAGCGCAAAAACTACAGGGGATTCACCCCTCCACTTT.

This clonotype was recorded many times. CDR3 sequence reads: CSAQGLAGAEGTGELFF. CDR3 nucleotide sequence: TGCAGTGCTCAGGGACTAGCGGGGGCGGAGGGCACCGGGGAGCTGTTTTTT. The rearrangement uses TRBV20-1 and TRBJ2-2; 14 nucleotides agree with TRBD2. V was pared by 5 bases and J by 4 bases, with 9 bases of the junction left unmatched. Germline assignment: CDR1 DFQATT and CDR2 SNEGSKA (reference sequence). This CDR3 has 17 residues.

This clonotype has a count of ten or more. This CDR3 is CASSILDRDYEQYF. The CDR3 DNA reads as TGTGCCAGCAGCATCCTCGACAGGGACTACGAGCAGTACTTC. The chain carries TRBV7-8 and TRBJ2-7, with TRBD1 identical over 7 bases. The CDR3 sequence is 14 residues long. The V and J ends lost 5 bases and 3 bases, in that order; junction bases with no gene match: 7. The germline CDR1 and CDR2 sequences are SGHVS and FQNEAQ.

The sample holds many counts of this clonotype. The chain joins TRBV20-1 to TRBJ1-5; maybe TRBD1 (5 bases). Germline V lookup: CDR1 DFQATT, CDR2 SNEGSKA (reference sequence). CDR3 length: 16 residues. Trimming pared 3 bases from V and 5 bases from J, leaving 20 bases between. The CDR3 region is CSASPRRRGYHQPQHF. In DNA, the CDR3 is TGCAGTGCTAGTCCCCGAAGGAGGGGCTACCATCAGCCCCAGCATTTT.

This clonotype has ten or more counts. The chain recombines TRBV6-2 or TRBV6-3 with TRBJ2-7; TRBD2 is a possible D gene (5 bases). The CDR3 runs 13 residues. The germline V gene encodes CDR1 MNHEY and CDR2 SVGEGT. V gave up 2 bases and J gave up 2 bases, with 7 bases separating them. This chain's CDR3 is CASSYTRPYEQYF. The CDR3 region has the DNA TGTGCCAGCAGTTACACTAGGCCCTACGAGCAGTACTTC.

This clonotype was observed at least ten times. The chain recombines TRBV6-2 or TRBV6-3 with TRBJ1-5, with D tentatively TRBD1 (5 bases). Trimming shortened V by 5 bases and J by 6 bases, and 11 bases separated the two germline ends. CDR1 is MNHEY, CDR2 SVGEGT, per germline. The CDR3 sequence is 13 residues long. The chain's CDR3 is CASSRTGGQPQHF. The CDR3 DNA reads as TGTGCCAGCAGTCGGACCGGGGGTCAGCCCCAGCATTTT.

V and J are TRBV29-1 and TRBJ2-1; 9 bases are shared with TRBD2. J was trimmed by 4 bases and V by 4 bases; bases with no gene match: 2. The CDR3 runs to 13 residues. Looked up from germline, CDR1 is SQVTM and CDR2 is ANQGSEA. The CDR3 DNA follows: TGCAGCGTTGGTGCGGGGGGGTACAATGAGCAGTTCTTC. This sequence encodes CSVGAGGYNEQFF.